This T cell receptor (beta chain) was captured in a study of blood T cell repertoires in COVID-19. About the study: Specimens from acute and convalescent COVID-19 originated in the United States, Italy and Spain.

Trimming removed 3 bases from V and 6 bases from J, with 10 bases in between. The CDR3 is 13 residues long. Per germline, CDR1 SGHTS and CDR2 YDEGEE. Researchers sorted participants into cohorts using their self-reported clinical history. In the 2 weeks before study entry, exposed participants met a COVID-19 case, which was PCR-confirmed or clinician-diagnosed. Original analysis: From reference gene primer amplification, estimates of nucleated cell counts were derived. Method: immunoSEQ multiplex PCR; TCRdb's copy keeps in-frame clones and lacks some. V and J calls and clone size come straight from that table; D and trimming were deduced from the DNA. The sample records a few hundred thousand clones, about 88% being singletons.

This chain uses TRBV5-8 with TRBJ1-5; weak D call: TRBD1 (6 bases). The sample comprised PBMCs or T cells enriched from blood (not recorded which). This clonotype was obtained from a woman in her fifties or sixties who had been exposed to COVID-19. The CDR3 loop reads CASSWGLGQPQHF. The CDR3, as DNA: TGTGCCAGCAGCTGGGGGCTTGGTCAGCCCCAGCATTTT.